This is a list of T cell receptor beta chains from one sample in a study of T-cell memory formation after mild COVID-19. TCRdb ran MiXCR on the 5' RACE reads and lists one entry per CDR3 protein. The sample shows hundreds of thousands of distinct CDR3 sequences, less than 20% of them seen only once. What was sequenced was PBMCs or a T cell subset sorted from them (not recorded which). Every receptor here comes from a man in his late teens or twenties who had mild COVID-19 (a few samples of this study predate the infection). Cell type and time point are not known. Both conserved end residues are part of each CDR3. D genes are given only for firm matches. The size field is filled for only some rows; it gives once, few, many or a size class.

CDR3 DNA: TGCGCCAGCAGCTTGGTCATGCCTAGCGGGGTCTACGAGCAGTACTTC
CDR3 protein: CASSLVMPSGVYEQYF
clone size: -
J gene: TRBJ2-7
D gene: TRBD2
V gene: TRBV5-1

CDR3 DNA: TGTGCCAGCAGCCAAGATCCTTGGGAACTAGCGGGGGCCTACGAGCAGTACTTC
CDR3 protein: CASSQDPWELAGAYEQYF
clone size: -
J gene: TRBJ2-7
D gene: TRBD2
V gene: TRBV14

CDR3 DNA: TGTGCCAGCAGTGTGCGGCACAGGGGGCCCACCCGCTCTGGGGCCAACGTCCTGACTTTC
CDR3 protein: CASSVRHRGPTRSGANVLTF
clone size: -
J gene: TRBJ2-6
D gene: TRBD1
V gene: TRBV2

CDR3 DNA: TGTGCCAGCAGCTGGGGGGTGGGGCAGCCCCAGCATTTT
CDR3 protein: CASSWGVGQPQHF
clone size: -
J gene: TRBJ1-5
D gene: -
V gene: TRBV7-2

CDR3 DNA: TGTGCCAGCAGCCATAGGGACTCCGGGGAGCTGTTTTTT
CDR3 protein: CASSHRDSGELFF
clone size: -
J gene: TRBJ2-2
D gene: -
V gene: TRBV3-1

CDR3 DNA: TGCGCCAGCGCCTGGAGGCGGAACACCGGGGAGCTGTTTTTT
CDR3 protein: CASAWRRNTGELFF
clone size: few
J gene: TRBJ2-2
D gene: -
V gene: TRBV5-1

CDR3 DNA: TGCGCCAGCAGCTTGACGACTAGAAGTAAGGGGGAGCTGTTTTTT
CDR3 protein: CASSLTTRSKGELFF
clone size: few
J gene: TRBJ2-2
D gene: -
V gene: TRBV5-1

CDR3 DNA: TGTGCCAGCAGCCCGCGGTCCCTAGCTTGGGGGTCGAAACAAGAGACCCAGTACTTC
CDR3 protein: CASSPRSLAWGSKQETQYF
clone size: few
J gene: TRBJ2-5
D gene: -
V gene: TRBV27

CDR3 DNA: TGTGCCAGCAGAACGGGGGGGAACACAGATACGCAGTATTTT
CDR3 protein: CASRTGGNTDTQYF
clone size: -
J gene: TRBJ2-3
D gene: TRBD2
V gene: TRBV2

CDR3 DNA: TGTGCCAGCAGTTACTCGATCGGCGGGGGCGGCACCGGGGAGCTGTTTTTT
CDR3 protein: CASSYSIGGGGTGELFF
clone size: few
J gene: TRBJ2-2
D gene: -
V gene: TRBV6-5

CDR3 DNA: TGTGCCAGCACCTATGACAGGGGTCAGACCCAGTACTTC
CDR3 protein: CASTYDRGQTQYF
clone size: -
J gene: TRBJ2-5
D gene: TRBD1
V gene: TRBV7-2

CDR3 DNA: TGTGCCAGCAGTTACCGCGGGACAGGGGGTGGCTATGGCTACACCTTC
CDR3 protein: CASSYRGTGGGYGYTF
clone size: -
J gene: TRBJ1-2
D gene: TRBD1
V gene: TRBV6-5

CDR3 DNA: TGTGCCAGCAGCTTAAGACCAGCCTTTGACACTGAAGCTTTCTTT
CDR3 protein: CASSLRPAFDTEAFF
clone size: few
J gene: TRBJ1-1
D gene: -
V gene: TRBV7-3

CDR3 DNA: TGTGCCAGCAGTCGGGGACAGGGGGGGAATTCACCCCTCCACTTT
CDR3 protein: CASSRGQGGNSPLHF
clone size: -
J gene: TRBJ1-6
D gene: TRBD1
V gene: TRBV6-5

CDR3 DNA: TGTGCCAGCAGGACCACAGGGGAGACCCAGTACTTC
CDR3 protein: CASRTTGETQYF
clone size: many
J gene: TRBJ2-5
D gene: -
V gene: TRBV2

CDR3 DNA: TGTGCCACCAGCGGATCCCAGACAGGACTGTTTTTT
CDR3 protein: CATSGSQTGLFF
clone size: many
J gene: TRBJ1-4
D gene: -
V gene: TRBV15

CDR3 DNA: TGTGCCAGCAGTCGGCAAGGGTTCTACTATGGCTACACCTTC
CDR3 protein: CASSRQGFYYGYTF
clone size: few
J gene: TRBJ1-2
D gene: -
V gene: TRBV27